The 23 T cell receptor beta chains listed next were all sequenced from one sample in a study of blood T cell repertoires in COVID-19. Libraries were prepared by immunoSEQ multiplex PCR; TCRdb keeps only in-frame clonotypes and omits some of them. This sample has some 170,000 clones, with roughly 87% found just once. Specimen: peripheral blood. All receptors derive from a woman aged 45-65 years with acute or convalescent COVID-19.

This clone was seen just once. The chain recombines TRBV6-5 with TRBJ1-6; no reliable D call. With 6 bases removed from V and 9 bases from J, the gap between germline ends came to 12 bases. The CDR3 runs to 13 residues. The germline gives CDR1 MNHEY, CDR2 SVGAGI. The CDR3 here is CASRAPGGSPLHF. CDR3 in DNA: TGTGCCAGCAGAGCCCCCGGCGGTTCACCCCTCCACTTT.

This clone turned up a few times. The chain combines TRBV19 with TRBJ1-4; D gene uncertain. Deletions cut 5 bases from V and 0 bases from J, with 25 bases between. This CDR3 is built from 20 residues. Per the germline V gene, CDR1 is LNHDA and CDR2 is SQIVND (reference sequence). The CDR3 DNA sequence: TGTGCCAGTAGTCACGTGGGAGGGCGGACTATCGGTGCAACTAATGAAAAACTGTTTTTT. Translating gives CASSHVGGRTIGATNEKLFF.

The chain links TRBV19 to TRBJ1-1; perhaps TRBD1 as D (6 bases). CDR3 length equals 13 residues. V lost 10 bases to trimming and J lost 5 bases, with 17 bases between them. Germline loops: CDR1 LNHDA, CDR2 SQIVND (reference sequence). The DNA for the CDR3 is TGTGCCACAATCTCGGGGGGGCCAACTGAAGCTTTCTTT. It codes for CATISGGPTEAFF.

The CDR3 sequence: CAISHLGQSPGETQYF. The CDR3 nucleotides read TGTGCCATCAGTCATCTGGGACAGTCACCTGGGGAGACCCAGTACTTC. The J gene is TRBJ2-5, the V gene TRBV10-3; 7 nucleotides line up with TRBD1. This CDR3 is 16 amino acids long. Germline trimming cut 5 bases from V and 5 bases from J; bases unmatched to any gene: 14. Germline CDR1 ENHRY, CDR2 SYGVKD.

CDR3 DNA: TGCGCCAGCAGCATGGGGGTGTGGAGTAACGAGCAGTACTTC. This sequence encodes CASSMGVWSNEQYF. The chain carries TRBV5-1 and TRBJ2-7, with D perhaps matching TRBD1 or TRBD2 (5 bases each). Trimming cost V 4 bases and J 5 bases, with 16 bases left between them. CDR1 and CDR2 from the germline V gene are SGHRS and YFSETQ. This CDR3 is built from 14 residues.

The gene calls are TRBV6-2 or TRBV6-3 and TRBJ1-2; 7 nucleotides agree with TRBD1. J was trimmed by 7 bases and V by 4 bases; bases with no gene match: 3. CDR3 length: 12 amino acids. Germline V gene lookup returns CDR1 MNHEY and CDR2 SVGEGT. The CDR3 reads CASSFTGVGYTF. Written as DNA, the CDR3 is TGTGCCAGCAGTTTTACAGGGGTTGGCTACACCTTC.

A few counts support this clone. This chain connects TRBV3-1 (or the pseudogene TRBV3-2) to TRBJ2-3; TRBD1 is a possible D gene (6 bases). Germline CDR1 LGHDT, CDR2 YNNKEL (reference sequence). The CDR3 is made up of 16 amino acids. Between the trimmed V and J ends, which lost 4 bases and 2 bases, there was a span of 16 bases. The CDR3 spells CASSLRQEPYTDTQYF. In DNA, the CDR3 is TGTGCCAGCAGCCTCCGACAGGAACCGTACACAGATACGCAGTATTTT.

The chain combines TRBV21-1 with TRBJ1-2; TRBD1 is taken as the D call from the table, unchecked against the DNA. TRBV21-1 is a pseudogene segment. This CDR3 has 16 residues. The CDR3 region is CAVSKLRWAPNYGYTF. The CDR3 region has the DNA TGTGCCGTCAGCAAACTCCGATGGGCTCCCAACTATGGCTACACCTTC.

The chain has TRBV12-5 and TRBJ2-3; tentatively, D is TRBD2 (6 bases). CDR3 size: 14 residues. The V gene lost 6 bases and the J gene lost 0 bases, with 10 bases spanning the gap. Germline V gives CDR1 LGHNT, CDR2 FRNRAP. CDR3 amino acids: CASGEGLSTDTQYF. The CDR3 DNA sequence: TGTGCTAGTGGCGAGGGACTCAGCACAGATACGCAGTATTTT.

This clone was observed a handful of times. This chain joins TRBV29-1 and TRBJ1-5, with D maybe TRBD1 (5 bases). CDR1 is SQVTM, CDR2 ANQGSEA, per germline. The V gene lost 1 base and the J gene lost 7 bases, with 11 bases spanning the gap. The CDR3 covers 13 residues. CDR3: CSVEGGRGQPQHF. The CDR3 DNA is TGCAGCGTTGAAGGGGGTCGGGGGCAGCCCCAGCATTTT.

The V call is TRBV7-2, the J call TRBJ2-4; 9 positions match TRBD2. CDR3 size: 16 residues. The V segment lost 1 base and the J segment 4 bases; nucleotides outside the gene matches: 5. Per germline, CDR1 SGHTA and CDR2 FQGNSA. CDR3 loop: CASSLDPTSGKNIQYF. The CDR3 DNA sequence: TGTGCCAGCAGCTTAGACCCTACTAGCGGGAAAAACATTCAGTACTTC.

The rearrangement uses TRBV18 and TRBJ1-2, with no clear D. V gave up 1 base and J gave up 5 bases, with 11 bases separating them. The CDR3 totals 14 residues. Germline-derived CDR1 and CDR2 are KGHSH and LQKENI. Here the CDR3 reads CASSPRVPTYGYTF. For the CDR3, the DNA is TGTGCCAGCTCACCACGAGTACCTACGTATGGCTACACCTTC.

J is TRBJ1-1 and V is TRBV3-1 (or the pseudogene TRBV3-2), with D possibly TRBD1 on 6 matching bases. V was trimmed by 6 bases and J by 3 bases, leaving 14 bases between them. In germline, CDR1 is LGHDT, CDR2 YNNKEL (reference sequence). The CDR3 is made up of 14 amino acids. The CDR3, as DNA: TGTGCCAGCAGAGAGGGGGGGTGGGACACTGAAGCTTTCTTT. This sequence encodes CASREGGWDTEAFF.

The V call is TRBV19, the J call TRBJ2-5; D possibly corresponds to TRBD2 (5 bases). The CDR3 has 14 amino acids. Germline CDR1 is LNHDA and CDR2 is SQIVND (reference sequence). The V end was cut by 5 bases, the J end by 5 bases, with 15 bases between. DNA for the CDR3: TGTGCCAGTAGTCCTGGCACTAGGGCGGAGACCCAGTACTTC. This encodes CASSPGTRAETQYF.

The chain employs TRBV10-1 and TRBJ2-1; D possibly corresponds to TRBD2 (6 bases). Per the germline V gene, CDR1 is WNHNN and CDR2 is SYGVQD (reference sequence). V lost 6 bases, J lost 4 bases, and 10 bases lay in between. The CDR3 sequence is 13 residues long. CDR3 sequence (DNA): TGCGCCAGCAGCGCCGGGAGTTACAATGAGCAGTTCTTC. Translation gives CASSAGSYNEQFF.

J is TRBJ2-4 and V is TRBV12-5, with 11 bases identical to TRBD1. Trimming cost V 4 bases and J 1 base; bases outside gene matches: 6. This CDR3 contains 17 residues. Germline loops: CDR1 LGHNT, CDR2 FRNRAP. CDR3 in amino acids: CASGWGTGGFAKNIQYF. The CDR3 bases are TGTGCTAGTGGTTGGGGGACAGGGGGTTTCGCCAAAAACATTCAGTACTTC. Drawing the rest from reference TRBV12-5 and TRBJ2-4, the complete variable domain is DARVTQTPRHKVTEMGQEVTMRCQPILGHNTVFWYRQTMMQGLELLAYFRNRAPLDDSGMPKDRFSAEMPDATLATLKIQPSEPRDSAVYFCASGWGTGGFAKNIQYFGAGTRLSVL.

The J gene is TRBJ2-3, the V gene TRBV10-3; maybe TRBD1 (5 bases). Germline V gene data show CDR1 as ENHRY and CDR2 as SYGVKD. This CDR3 region has 14 residues. The germline V and J ends were trimmed by 4 bases and 4 bases, with 12 bases remaining between them. For the CDR3, the DNA is TGTGCCATCAGTGTGCAGGGTGGTTCAGATACGCAGTATTTT. Its translation is CAISVQGGSDTQYF.

This rearrangement joins TRBV19 to TRBJ2-7; TRBD1 aligns across 7 bases. V was pared by 4 bases and J by 3 bases, with 3 bases of the junction left unmatched. Per the germline V gene, CDR1 is LNHDA and CDR2 is SQIVND (reference sequence). This CDR3 has 13 amino acids. The CDR3 loop is CASSRDSVYEQYF. Written as DNA, the CDR3 is TGTGCCAGTAGTAGGGACAGCGTCTACGAGCAGTACTTC. The full variable domain, with the rest looked up from reference TRBV19 and TRBJ2-7, is DGGITQSPKYLFRKEGQNVTLSCEQNLNHDAMYWYRQDPGQGLRLIYYSQIVNDFQKGDIAEGYSVSREKKESFPLTVTSAQKNPTAFYLCASSRDSVYEQYFGPGTRLTVT.

CDR3 amino acids: CASSLTGGGGELFF. The CDR3 region has the DNA TGTGCCAGCAGCCTGACAGGGGGCGGCGGGGAGCTGTTTTTT. This chain joins TRBV7-2 and TRBJ2-2; 10 positions match TRBD1. Losses at the gene ends were 5 bases for V and 7 bases for J; bases not matched to a gene: 4. The CDR3 has 14 residues. The germline V gene has CDR1 SGHTA and CDR2 FQGNSA.

V usage is TRBV29-1 and J usage is TRBJ2-3; D possibly corresponds to TRBD2 (6 bases). This CDR3 comprises 13 residues. V was clipped by 7 bases and J by 0 bases, with 11 bases between them. Germline V gene lookup returns CDR1 SQVTM and CDR2 ANQGSEA. The CDR3 DNA sequence: TGCAGCGCAGGGCGGGATAGCACAGATACGCAGTATTTT. Its protein is CSAGRDSTDTQYF.

The J gene is TRBJ2-1, the V gene TRBV11-2, with TRBD2 identical over 9 bases. CDR1 and CDR2 from the germline V gene are SGHAT and FQNNGV. The CDR3 runs to 16 residues. V was clipped by 5 bases and J by 8 bases; unmatched bases: 13. The CDR3 DNA reads TGTGCCAGCAGCCTAACCGGAGCGGGGGGAAGCGATGAGCAGTTCTTC. Translating gives CASSLTGAGGSDEQFF.

This clone was recorded a few times. This sequence joins TRBV7-8 and TRBJ2-2, with a possible D match to TRBD1 (6 bases). This CDR3 has 17 amino acids. Germline V gene lookup returns CDR1 SGHVS and CDR2 FQNEAQ. V shed 5 bases and J shed 2 bases, with 18 bases lying between them. CDR3 sequence (DNA): TGTGCCAGCAGCCCCCAAAATTCAGGGGTTAACACCGGGGAGCTGTTTTTT. Translation gives CASSPQNSGVNTGELFF. The full variable domain, with the rest looked up from reference TRBV7-8 and TRBJ2-2, is GAGVSQSPRYKVAKRGQDVALRCDPISGHVSLFWYQQALGQGPEFLTYFQNEAQLDKSGLPSDRFFAERPEGSVSTLKIQRTQQEDSAVYLCASSPQNSGVNTGELFFGEGSRLTVL.

The chain carries TRBV5-6 and TRBJ1-2; D gene uncertain. Trimming left V 1 base short and J 0 bases short, with 7 bases between. This CDR3 has 14 amino acids. CDR1 is SGHDT and CDR2 is YYEEEE in the germline V gene. For the CDR3, the DNA is TGTGCCAGCAGCTTGCTAAGTGCTAACTATGGCTACACCTTC. It is translated as CASSLLSANYGYTF.